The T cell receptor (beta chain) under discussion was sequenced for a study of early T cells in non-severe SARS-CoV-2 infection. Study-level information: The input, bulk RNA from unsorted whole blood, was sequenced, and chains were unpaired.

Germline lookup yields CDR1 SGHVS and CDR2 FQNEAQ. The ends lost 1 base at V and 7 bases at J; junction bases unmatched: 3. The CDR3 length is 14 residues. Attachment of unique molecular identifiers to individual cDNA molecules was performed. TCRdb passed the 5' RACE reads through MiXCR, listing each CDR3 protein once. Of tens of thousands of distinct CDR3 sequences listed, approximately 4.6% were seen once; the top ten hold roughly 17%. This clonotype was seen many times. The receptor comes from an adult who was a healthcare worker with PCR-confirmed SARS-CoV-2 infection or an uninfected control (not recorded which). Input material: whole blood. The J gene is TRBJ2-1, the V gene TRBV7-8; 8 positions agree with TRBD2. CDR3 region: CASSLDGGANEQFF. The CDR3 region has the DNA TGTGCCAGCAGCTTAGACGGGGGGGCAAATGAGCAGTTCTTC.